This TCR beta chain emerged from a study of blood T cell repertoires in COVID-19. Study in general: Specimens from acute and convalescent COVID-19 originated in the United States, Italy and Spain. The analysed material was cDNA or gDNA that came from T cells, B-cell-depleted T cells, or PBMCs.

Between the trimmed V and J ends, which lost 8 bases and 8 bases, there was a span of 12 bases. CDR3 length equals 11 residues. CDR1 LNHNV and CDR2 YYDKDF come from the germline V gene (reference sequence). Methods used by the authors: Reference gene primer amplification gave estimated nucleated cell counts. The protocol was immunoSEQ multiplex PCR, while the TCRdb copy is restricted to in-frame clones and leaves out a portion. The DNA gave D and trimming, while V, J and clone size come from that table. Of about 230,000 clones listed, approximately 83% were seen once; the top ten hold roughly 7.4%. The rearrangement joins TRBV15 to TRBJ1-2; D is perhaps TRBD1 (5 bases). This clonotype originated in a woman aged 45-65 years with acute or convalescent COVID-19. Sequenced input: peripheral blood. The CDR3 loop is CATWGEDGYTF. The CDR3, as DNA: TGTGCCACCTGGGGGGAGGACGGCTACACCTTC.